A selection of T cell receptor beta chains follows, all from one sample in a study of T cells in Graves' hyperthyroidism and ophthalmopathy. TCRdb passed the multiplex PCR reads through MiXCR, listing each CDR3 protein once. Of 40,000 to 60,000 distinct CDR3 sequences listed, about 54% were seen once; the top ten hold around a third. The sequenced sample was peripheral blood or thyroid tissue (not recorded which). These receptors all come from a man in his late teens or twenties with Graves' hyperthyroidism. CDR3s include the opening cysteine and the closing phenylalanine or tryptophan. Fields, in order: CDR3 protein, CDR3 DNA, V gene, clone size, D gene, J gene. D genes are given only for firm matches. Part of the rows lack a size; the others show once, few, many or a class for expanded clones.

cdr3_aa: CASKGKAVNTEAFF
cdr3_nt: TGTGCCAGTAAAGGTAAGGCCGTGAACACTGAAGCTTTCTTT
v_call: TRBV19
clone_size: many
d_call: .
j_call: TRBJ1-1

cdr3_aa: CASSLSLSGRTTDTQYF
cdr3_nt: TGTGCCAGCAGTCTCTCCCTCAGCGGGAGGACCACAGATACGCAGTATTTT
v_call: TRBV12-3/TRBV12-4
clone_size: many
d_call: TRBD2
j_call: TRBJ2-3

cdr3_aa: CASSRRGQEHYGYTF
cdr3_nt: TGTGCCAGCAGCCGAAGGGGGCAAGAACATTATGGCTACACCTTC
v_call: TRBV12-3/TRBV12-4
clone_size: many
d_call: TRBD1
j_call: TRBJ1-2

cdr3_aa: CASSPVLNTGELFF
cdr3_nt: TGTGCCAGCAGCCCCGTTCTCAACACCGGGGAGCTGTTTTTT
v_call: TRBV7-2
clone_size: many
d_call: .
j_call: TRBJ2-2

cdr3_aa: CASSYSATGTKTQYF
cdr3_nt: TGTGCCAGCAGTTACTCGGCGACAGGGACCAAGACCCAGTACTTC
v_call: TRBV6-2/TRBV6-3
clone_size: many
d_call: TRBD1
j_call: TRBJ2-5

cdr3_aa: CASSLEGGPQHF
cdr3_nt: TGTGCCAGCAGCTTAGAAGGTGGGCCCCAGCATTTT
v_call: TRBV7-8
clone_size: .
d_call: .
j_call: TRBJ1-5

cdr3_aa: CASSPISRDIYGYTF
cdr3_nt: TGTGCCAGCTCACCGATCTCCCGGGACATTTATGGCTACACCTTC
v_call: TRBV18
clone_size: many
d_call: .
j_call: TRBJ1-2

cdr3_aa: CASSESGWNSGNTIYF
cdr3_nt: TGTGCCAGCAGTGAATCTGGGTGGAACTCTGGAAACACCATATATTTT
v_call: TRBV2
clone_size: .
d_call: .
j_call: TRBJ1-3

cdr3_aa: CASSYSGVQAFF
cdr3_nt: TGTGCCAGCAGTTACTCAGGGGTACAAGCTTTCTTT
v_call: TRBV6-2/TRBV6-3
clone_size: many
d_call: .
j_call: TRBJ1-1

cdr3_aa: CASSPGSGGHSPLHF
cdr3_nt: TGTGCCAGCAGCCCCGGTTCAGGGGGCCATTCACCCCTCCACTTT
v_call: TRBV9
clone_size: many
d_call: TRBD1
j_call: TRBJ1-6

cdr3_aa: CASSERTREYNSPLHF
cdr3_nt: TGTGCCAGCAGTGAACGGACAAGAGAGTATAATTCACCCCTCCACTTT
v_call: TRBV2
clone_size: .
d_call: .
j_call: TRBJ1-6

cdr3_aa: CASSQATGGELETQYF
cdr3_nt: TGTGCCAGCAGCCAAGCCACAGGGGGCGAGTTAGAGACCCAGTACTTC
v_call: TRBV2
clone_size: .
d_call: TRBD1
j_call: TRBJ2-5

cdr3_aa: CASSPHGSGRVQETQYF
cdr3_nt: TGTGCCAGCAGCCCCCATGGTAGCGGGAGGGTCCAAGAGACCCAGTACTTC
v_call: TRBV11-2
clone_size: once
d_call: TRBD2
j_call: TRBJ2-5

cdr3_aa: CATSRLGTGWTGELFF
cdr3_nt: TGTGCCACCAGCAGGTTGGGAACAGGGTGGACCGGGGAGCTGTTTTTT
v_call: TRBV15
clone_size: once
d_call: .
j_call: TRBJ2-2

cdr3_aa: CASSLEATGELFF
cdr3_nt: TGCGCCAGCAGCTTGGAGGCCACCGGGGAGCTGTTTTTT
v_call: TRBV5-1
clone_size: .
d_call: .
j_call: TRBJ2-2

cdr3_aa: CASSERKGQAIHQPQHF
cdr3_nt: TGTGCCAGCAGTGAAAGAAAGGGACAGGCAATTCATCAGCCCCAGCATTTT
v_call: TRBV6-1
clone_size: many
d_call: TRBD1
j_call: TRBJ1-5

cdr3_aa: CASSSSVGNQPQHF
cdr3_nt: TGTGCCAGCAGCTCCTCTGTGGGCAATCAGCCCCAGCATTTT
v_call: TRBV7-9
clone_size: medium-sized
d_call: .
j_call: TRBJ1-5

cdr3_aa: CATSRGAGAGELFF
cdr3_nt: TGTGCCACCAGCAGAGGAGCGGGAGCCGGGGAGCTGTTTTTT
v_call: TRBV15
clone_size: .
d_call: TRBD2
j_call: TRBJ2-2

cdr3_aa: CASRPGQGIYEQYF
cdr3_nt: TGTGCCAGCAGACCGGGACAGGGGATCTACGAGCAGTACTTC
v_call: TRBV6-1
clone_size: .
d_call: TRBD1
j_call: TRBJ2-7

cdr3_aa: CASSLTQVQEKLFF
cdr3_nt: TGTGCCAGCAGCTTAACCCAGGTTCAAGAAAAACTGTTTTTT
v_call: TRBV11-2
clone_size: .
d_call: .
j_call: TRBJ1-4

cdr3_aa: CSARTGVSNQPQHF
cdr3_nt: TGCAGTGCACGGACAGGGGTTAGCAATCAGCCCCAGCATTTT
v_call: TRBV20-1
clone_size: once
d_call: TRBD1
j_call: TRBJ1-5

cdr3_aa: CASSQRGTGELFF
cdr3_nt: TGTGCCAGCAGCCAACGGGGGACCGGGGAGCTGTTTTTT
v_call: TRBV4-2
clone_size: many
d_call: .
j_call: TRBJ2-2

cdr3_aa: CASSLFRDRTEAFF
cdr3_nt: TGTGCCAGCAGCCTATTCCGGGACAGGACTGAAGCTTTCTTT
v_call: TRBV7-2
clone_size: .
d_call: TRBD1
j_call: TRBJ1-1

cdr3_aa: CASSFDTWTGELFF
cdr3_nt: TGTGCCAGCAGTTTCGACACCTGGACCGGGGAGCTGTTTTTT
v_call: TRBV27
clone_size: many
d_call: .
j_call: TRBJ2-2

cdr3_aa: CASSQTRTGTGGWHQPQHF
cdr3_nt: TGTGCCAGCAGCCAAACTCGTACCGGGACAGGGGGTTGGCATCAGCCCCAGCATTTT
v_call: TRBV2
clone_size: .
d_call: TRBD1
j_call: TRBJ1-5

cdr3_aa: CASARGQGQETQYF
cdr3_nt: TGCGCCAGCGCCCGGGGACAGGGGCAAGAGACCCAGTACTTC
v_call: TRBV7-2
clone_size: .
d_call: TRBD1
j_call: TRBJ2-5

cdr3_aa: CAAGTLEAFF
cdr3_nt: TGTGCCGCCGGGACCCTGGAAGCTTTCTTT
v_call: TRBV10-3
clone_size: many
d_call: .
j_call: TRBJ1-1

cdr3_aa: CSARGQEITEKLFF
cdr3_nt: TGCAGTGCTAGAGGACAGGAGATCACCGAAAAACTGTTTTTT
v_call: TRBV20-1
clone_size: .
d_call: .
j_call: TRBJ1-4

cdr3_aa: CASSPRARGAYEQYF
cdr3_nt: TGTGCCAGCAGCCCCCGAGCCAGGGGGGCCTACGAGCAGTACTTC
v_call: TRBV28
clone_size: many
d_call: .
j_call: TRBJ2-7

cdr3_aa: CASSSYAPEKLLF
cdr3_nt: TGTGCCAGCAGCTCCTACGCTCCTGAGAAACTGCTTTTT
v_call: TRBV7-9
clone_size: .
d_call: .
j_call: TRBJ1-4

cdr3_aa: CATSRDTNTEAFF
cdr3_nt: TGTGCCACCAGCAGAGACACGAACACTGAAGCTTTCTTT
v_call: TRBV15
clone_size: once
d_call: .
j_call: TRBJ1-1

cdr3_aa: CASSPGPRAEAFF
cdr3_nt: TGTGCCAGTAGTCCTGGCCCTAGGGCTGAAGCTTTCTTT
v_call: TRBV19
clone_size: many
d_call: .
j_call: TRBJ1-1

cdr3_aa: CASRTPGQGARGTGELFF
cdr3_nt: TGCGCCAGCAGGACTCCGGGACAGGGGGCCCGAGGCACCGGGGAGCTGTTTTTT
v_call: TRBV5-1
clone_size: many
d_call: TRBD1
j_call: TRBJ2-2

cdr3_aa: CASPGDEGTGASVLTF
cdr3_nt: TGTGCCAGCCCGGGGGATGAGGGTACTGGGGCCAGCGTCCTGACTTTC
v_call: TRBV11-2
clone_size: many
d_call: .
j_call: TRBJ2-6

cdr3_aa: CASSLVRLTGEPYEQYF
cdr3_nt: TGTGCCAGCAGCTTGGTAAGGTTAACAGGGGAACCCTACGAGCAGTACTTC
v_call: TRBV5-5
clone_size: .
d_call: TRBD1
j_call: TRBJ2-7

cdr3_aa: CASSLVGTYEQYF
cdr3_nt: TGTGCCAGCAGCTTGGTGGGTACCTACGAGCAGTACTTC
v_call: TRBV5-6
clone_size: many
d_call: .
j_call: TRBJ2-7

cdr3_aa: CASSSDAYEQYF
cdr3_nt: TGCGCCAGCAGCTCGGATGCCTACGAGCAGTACTTC
v_call: TRBV5-1
clone_size: many
d_call: .
j_call: TRBJ2-7

cdr3_aa: CASSPNTQSTYKQYF
cdr3_nt: TGTGCCAGCAGCCCAAATACACAGAGTACCTACAAGCAGTACTTC
v_call: TRBV7-2
clone_size: .
d_call: .
j_call: TRBJ2-7

cdr3_aa: CASSATGTAYEQYF
cdr3_nt: TGTGCCAGTAGTGCCACCGGGACAGCCTACGAGCAGTACTTC
v_call: TRBV19
clone_size: many
d_call: TRBD1
j_call: TRBJ2-7

cdr3_aa: CASSSGTGTDGYTF
cdr3_nt: TGTGCCAGCAGCTCCGGGACAGGGACTGATGGCTACACCTTC
v_call: TRBV6-5
clone_size: .
d_call: TRBD1
j_call: TRBJ1-2

cdr3_aa: CASNPTGASNYGYTF
cdr3_nt: TGCGCCAGCAATCCGACAGGGGCTTCAAACTATGGCTACACCTTC
v_call: TRBV10-1
clone_size: .
d_call: TRBD1
j_call: TRBJ1-2

cdr3_aa: CASSSADTYEQYF
cdr3_nt: TGTGCCAGCAGTTCTGCAGACACCTACGAGCAGTACTTC
v_call: TRBV28
clone_size: many
d_call: .
j_call: TRBJ2-7

cdr3_aa: CAIREGSGETQYF
cdr3_nt: TGTGCCATCAGGGAGGGGAGTGGCGAGACCCAGTACTTC
v_call: TRBV10-3
clone_size: .
d_call: .
j_call: TRBJ2-5

cdr3_aa: CAISEGLAGEETQYF
cdr3_nt: TGTGCCATCAGTGAGGGACTAGCGGGGGAAGAGACCCAGTACTTC
v_call: TRBV10-3
clone_size: many
d_call: TRBD2
j_call: TRBJ2-5

cdr3_aa: CSARGGASSADTQYF
cdr3_nt: TGCAGTGCTAGAGGAGGGGCGTCTTCTGCAGATACGCAGTATTTT
v_call: TRBV20-1
clone_size: many
d_call: .
j_call: TRBJ2-3

cdr3_aa: CASSLTVLAPLHF
cdr3_nt: TGTGCCAGCAGTCTGACAGTTCTCGCACCCCTCCACTTT
v_call: TRBV6-6
clone_size: many
d_call: .
j_call: TRBJ1-6

cdr3_aa: CASSLPLAGGPHSGETQYF
cdr3_nt: TGTGCCAGCAGCTTGCCCCTAGCGGGAGGGCCTCATTCTGGGGAGACCCAGTACTTC
v_call: TRBV7-9
clone_size: .
d_call: TRBD2
j_call: TRBJ2-5

cdr3_aa: CAIKSGMNTEAFF
cdr3_nt: TGTGCCATCAAAAGTGGCATGAACACTGAAGCTTTCTTT
v_call: TRBV10-3
clone_size: .
d_call: .
j_call: TRBJ1-1

cdr3_aa: CAAGAQETQYF
cdr3_nt: TGTGCCGCAGGGGCCCAAGAGACCCAGTACTTC
v_call: TRBV7-9
clone_size: many
d_call: .
j_call: TRBJ2-5

cdr3_aa: CSASPAGDRNEQYF
cdr3_nt: TGCAGTGCTTCCCCAGCGGGAGATCGTAACGAGCAGTACTTC
v_call: TRBV20-1
clone_size: medium-sized
d_call: TRBD2
j_call: TRBJ2-7

cdr3_aa: CASSDLDSQETQYF
cdr3_nt: TGTGCCAGCAGTGATTTGGACAGCCAAGAGACCCAGTACTTC
v_call: TRBV24-1
clone_size: .
d_call: .
j_call: TRBJ2-5

cdr3_aa: CASVKAWDGYTF
cdr3_nt: TGTGCCAGCGTTAAGGCGTGGGATGGCTACACCTTC
v_call: TRBV2
clone_size: many
d_call: .
j_call: TRBJ1-2

cdr3_aa: CASSYVSTNEKLFF
cdr3_nt: TGTGCCAGCAGTTACGTCTCAACTAATGAAAAACTGTTTTTT
v_call: TRBV12-3/TRBV12-4
clone_size: many
d_call: .
j_call: TRBJ1-4

cdr3_aa: CASRQSYDETQYF
cdr3_nt: TGTGCCAGCCGGCAATCGTATGATGAGACCCAGTACTTC
v_call: TRBV7-2
clone_size: many
d_call: .
j_call: TRBJ2-5

cdr3_aa: CATSRDLDNQPQHF
cdr3_nt: TGTGCCACCAGCAGAGATCTGGACAATCAGCCCCAGCATTTT
v_call: TRBV15
clone_size: .
d_call: .
j_call: TRBJ1-5

cdr3_aa: CASSRTDHEQYF
cdr3_nt: TGTGCCAGCAGCCGGACAGACCACGAGCAGTACTTC
v_call: TRBV12-3/TRBV12-4
clone_size: many
d_call: .
j_call: TRBJ2-7

cdr3_aa: CATSSRTTGGLRETQYF
cdr3_nt: TGTGCCACCAGCAGCAGAACCACAGGGGGCCTAAGAGAGACCCAGTACTTC
v_call: TRBV15
clone_size: .
d_call: TRBD1
j_call: TRBJ2-5

cdr3_aa: CASSPGTVVLSPLHF
cdr3_nt: TGTGCCAGCAGCCCCGGGACAGTGGTCTTGTCCCCCCTCCACTTT
v_call: TRBV7-6
clone_size: once
d_call: TRBD1
j_call: TRBJ1-6